The present T cell receptor beta chain was sequenced within a study of blood T cell repertoires in COVID-19. Study in general: T cells, B-cell-depleted T cells, or PBMCs provided the cDNA or gDNA that served as material.

The germline V gene has CDR1 LNHDA and CDR2 SQIVND (reference sequence). This CDR3 region has 14 residues. Trimming took 5 bases from V and 8 from J, leaving 16 bases between them. Clones were sequenced by immunoSEQ multiplex PCR, and TCRdb holds only the in-frame ones, with some missing. Here the sample spans roughly 570,000 clones, 85% to 90% being singletons. Sequenced sample: peripheral blood. V usage is TRBV19 and J usage is TRBJ1-5; D is possibly TRBD1 (6 bases). This clonotype was obtained from a woman aged 50 to 65 with COVID-19, enrolled during active disease. The DNA for the CDR3 is TGTGCCAGTAGTTCGAACGGGGGGCGCGAGCCCCAGCATTTT. This encodes CASSSNGGREPQHF.